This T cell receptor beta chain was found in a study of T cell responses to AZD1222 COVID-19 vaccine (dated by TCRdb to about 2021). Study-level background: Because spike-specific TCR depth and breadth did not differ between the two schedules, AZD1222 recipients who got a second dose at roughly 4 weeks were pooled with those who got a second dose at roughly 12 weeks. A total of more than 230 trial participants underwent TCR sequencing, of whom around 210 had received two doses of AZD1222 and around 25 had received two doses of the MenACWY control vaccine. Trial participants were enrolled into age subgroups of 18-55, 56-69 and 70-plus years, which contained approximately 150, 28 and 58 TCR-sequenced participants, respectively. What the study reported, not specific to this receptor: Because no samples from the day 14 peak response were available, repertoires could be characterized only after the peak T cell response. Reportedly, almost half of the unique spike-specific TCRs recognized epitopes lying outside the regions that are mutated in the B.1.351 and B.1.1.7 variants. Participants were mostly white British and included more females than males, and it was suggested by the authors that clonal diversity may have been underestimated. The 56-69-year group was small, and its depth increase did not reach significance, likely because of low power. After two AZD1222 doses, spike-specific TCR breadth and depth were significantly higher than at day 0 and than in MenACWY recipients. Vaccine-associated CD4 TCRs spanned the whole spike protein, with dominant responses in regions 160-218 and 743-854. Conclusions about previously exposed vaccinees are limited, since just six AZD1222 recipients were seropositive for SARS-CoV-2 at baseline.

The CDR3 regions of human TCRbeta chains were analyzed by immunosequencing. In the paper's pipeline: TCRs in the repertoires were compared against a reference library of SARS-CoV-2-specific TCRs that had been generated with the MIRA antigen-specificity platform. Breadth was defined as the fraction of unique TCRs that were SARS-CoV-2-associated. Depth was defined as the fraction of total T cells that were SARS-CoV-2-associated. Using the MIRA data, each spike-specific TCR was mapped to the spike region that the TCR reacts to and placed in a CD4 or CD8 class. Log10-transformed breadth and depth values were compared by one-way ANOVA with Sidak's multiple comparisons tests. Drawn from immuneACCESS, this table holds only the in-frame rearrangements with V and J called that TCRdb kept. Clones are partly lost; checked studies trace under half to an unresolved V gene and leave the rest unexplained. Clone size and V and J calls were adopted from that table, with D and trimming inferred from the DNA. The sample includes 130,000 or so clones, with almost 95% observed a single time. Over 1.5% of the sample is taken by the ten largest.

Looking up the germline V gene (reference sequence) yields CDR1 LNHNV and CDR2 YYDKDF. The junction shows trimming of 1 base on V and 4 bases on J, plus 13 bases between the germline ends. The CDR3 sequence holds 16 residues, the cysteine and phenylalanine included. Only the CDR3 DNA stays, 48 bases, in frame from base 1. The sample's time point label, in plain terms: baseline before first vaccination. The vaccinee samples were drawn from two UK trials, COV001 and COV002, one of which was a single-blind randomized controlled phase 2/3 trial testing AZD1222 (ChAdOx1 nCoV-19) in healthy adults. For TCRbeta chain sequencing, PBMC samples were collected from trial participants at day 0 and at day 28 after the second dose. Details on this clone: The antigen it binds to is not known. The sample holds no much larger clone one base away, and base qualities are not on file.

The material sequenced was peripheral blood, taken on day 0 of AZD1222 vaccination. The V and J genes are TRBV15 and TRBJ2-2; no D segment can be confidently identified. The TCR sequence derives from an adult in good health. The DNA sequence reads TGTGCCACCAGCAGAGTAAGGCTACTCGGCACCGGGGAGCTGTTTTTT. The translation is CATSRVRLLGTGELFF.